Given below is one T cell receptor (beta chain) in context. Its antigen is still unknown. The sample originates from a study of cytomegalovirus exposure and HLA in healthy donors. Study at large: Earlier sequencing of 150 million to 200 million T cells yielded 100 million to 140 million unique TCR beta sequences. Study-wide results and caveats: About 87% or about 30% of the time was how often most TCR beta V segments were productive, according to an earlier analysis. A few CMV-associated chains were confirmed in vitro to be specific for CMV antigens.

The CDR3 spans 14 residues. In germline, CDR1 is MGHDK, CDR2 SYGVNS. V lost 2 bases and J lost 2, with 6 bases in between. PCR primers comprised 60 Vbeta and 13 Jbeta primers. Assay used: immunoSEQ multiplex PCR; TCRdb lists only in-frame clones, some missing. This repertoire shows about 160,000 clones, about three quarters found once; its top ten account for around 0.97%. Sequencing was performed on PBMCs. The source is a woman aged 45 to 65 in good health and CMV-seropositive. The gene calls are TRBV25-1 and TRBJ1-4; D uncertain. The CDR3 protein is CASSEGGTNEKLFF. CDR3 in DNA: TGTGCCAGCAGTGAAGGAGGCACTAATGAAAAACTGTTTTTT.